Following are 28 T cell receptor beta chains from one sample sequenced in a study of PD-1 blockade in classical Hodgkin lymphoma (dated by TCRdb to about 2020). What the time point label conveys for this sample: cycle 4 day 1 (C4D1), after less than seven weeks of nivolumab. Relapse after autologous stem cell transplantation had occurred in all trial patients, and cohorts A, B and C were distinguished by prior brentuximab vedotin exposure. Library preparation used the immunoSEQ multiplex PCR assay. TCRdb mirrors the immuneACCESS table, restricted to in-frame sequences. Some clones are absent from its copies; in checked studies, under half trace to an unresolved V gene, and the reason for the others is unknown. The sample contains 25,000 to 35,000 clones, around four fifths of them found a single time. The ten biggest clones cover 15% to 20% of the sample. Specimen: peripheral blood mononuclear cells (PBMCs), collected before the fourth cycle of nivolumab. The receptors were sampled from a human donor with classical Hodgkin lymphoma.

This clone has just one count. V usage is TRBV18 and J usage is TRBJ2-1; D gene uncertain. Germline V gene sequence: CDR1 KGHSH, CDR2 LQKENI. This CDR3 is built from 12 residues. Between the trimmed V and J ends, which lost 3 bases and 6 bases, there was a span of 6 bases. This CDR3 is CASSPYGNEQFF. The CDR3 bases are TGTGCCAGCTCACCCTACGGCAATGAGCAGTTCTTC.

The CDR3 loop is CASSQDRLAGGVNEQFF. For the CDR3, the DNA is TGCGCCAGCAGCCAAGATAGGCTAGCGGGAGGGGTCAATGAGCAGTTCTTC. This rearrangement joins TRBV4-1 to TRBJ2-1; 12 nucleotides agree with TRBD2. The V gene end was trimmed by 0 bases and the J gene end by 6 bases; junction bases not matched to a gene: 6. The CDR3 has 17 residues. CDR1 is MGHRA and CDR2 is YSYEKL in the germline V gene.

This clone was seen a single time. The chain joins TRBV5-1 to TRBJ1-4, with D tentatively TRBD1 (6 bases). The germline V gene has CDR1 SGHRS and CDR2 YFSETQ. This CDR3 spans 14 amino acids. The ends were cut back, 1 base at V and 11 bases at J, with 15 bases in the middle. This CDR3 reads CASSLFAGEGKLFF. The CDR3 bases are TGCGCCAGCAGCTTGTTTGCAGGGGAGGGGAAACTGTTTTTT. Complete variable domain (other parts from reference TRBV5-1 and TRBJ1-4): KAGVTQTPRYLIKTRGQQVTLSCSPISGHRSVSWYQQTPGQGLQFLFEYFSETQRNKGNFPGRFSGRQFSNSRSEMNVSTLELGDSALYLCASSLFAGEGKLFFGSGTQLSVL.

The CDR3 loop reads CASSLETLYNEQFF. For the CDR3, the DNA is TGCGCCAGCAGCTTGGAGACACTATACAATGAGCAGTTCTTC. This chain links TRBV5-1 with TRBJ2-1; D is uncertain. V was pared by 0 bases and J by 4 bases, with 8 bases between. Germline CDR1 is SGHRS and CDR2 is YFSETQ. The CDR3 covers 14 residues.

This chain connects TRBV28 to TRBJ1-3, with 8 nucleotides matching TRBD1. V lost 3 bases and J lost 4; bases outside the gene matches: 8. The V gene's germline CDR1 is MDHEN and CDR2 SYDVKM. This CDR3 has 16 amino acids. The CDR3 DNA follows: TGTGCCAGCAGTTTTTCGGCAGGGGGCAGCGGAAACACCATATATTTT. Translated, it gives CASSFSAGGSGNTIYF. Supplemented by reference TRBV28 and TRBJ1-3, the full variable domain reads DVKVTQSSRYLVKRTGEKVFLECVQDMDHENMFWYRQDPGLGLRLIYFSYDVKMKEKGDIPEGYSVSREKKERFSLILESASTNQTSMYLCASSFSAGGSGNTIYFGEGSWLTVV.

The genes are TRBV6-6 and TRBJ2-3; 9 positions match TRBD1. Germline loops: CDR1 MNHNY, CDR2 SVGAGI (reference sequence). The ends lost 0 bases at V and 3 bases at J; junction bases unmatched: 4. This CDR3 has 16 residues. CDR3 sequence reads: CASSYSTGQGTDTQYF. CDR3 nucleotides: TGTGCCAGCAGTTACTCGACGGGACAGGGAACAGATACGCAGTATTTT.

CDR3 nucleotide sequence: TGCAGCGTTGCGGCAGGGGCAAATAACTATGGCTACACCTTC. It encodes CSVAAGANNYGYTF. The chain is built from TRBV29-1 and TRBJ1-2; D might be TRBD1 (6 bases). The CDR3 has 14 amino acids. V was trimmed by 4 bases and J by 1 base, leaving 13 bases between them. Germline lookup yields CDR1 SQVTM and CDR2 ANQGSEA.

J is TRBJ2-1 and V is TRBV25-1, with D perhaps assigned TRBD1 or TRBD2 (5 bases each). CDR1 and CDR2 from the germline V gene are MGHDK and SYGVNS. The V end lost 8 bases, the J end lost 3 bases, and 17 bases lay between the germline ends. The CDR3 loop spans 15 amino acids. The CDR3 spells CASGIYGDGYNEQFF. The CDR3 DNA sequence: TGTGCCAGCGGCATTTACGGGGACGGCTACAATGAGCAGTTCTTC.

The chain carries TRBV6-1 and TRBJ2-7, with D possibly TRBD1 on 5 matching bases. The CDR3 runs to 13 residues. The germline CDR1 and CDR2 sequences are MNHNS and SASEGT. Trimming pared 6 bases from V and 3 bases from J, leaving 12 bases between. CDR3 nucleotide sequence: TGTGCCAGCAGACACGACAGTCTCTACGAGCAGTACTTC. Protein product: CASRHDSLYEQYF.

The chain couples TRBV11-2 to TRBJ2-7, with D perhaps TRBD1 (5 bases). Trimming took 5 bases from V and 5 from J, leaving 19 bases between them. Looked up from germline, CDR1 is SGHAT and CDR2 is FQNNGV. CDR3 length: 15 residues. The CDR3 coding sequence is TGTGCCAGCAGCCTAGGGGTCCCCTCTTTCCACGAGCAGTACTTC. Translating it yields CASSLGVPSFHEQYF.

This clone has a handful of counts. The chain is built from TRBV6-1 and TRBJ1-1; 8 bases are shared with TRBD1. There are 15 residues in the CDR3. With 1 base clipped from V and 4 bases from J, the junction kept 5 bases outside the gene matches. Germline V lookup: CDR1 MNHNS, CDR2 SASEGT. The CDR3 DNA reads TGTGCCAGCAGTGAAGAAGGCAGGGGGCCCACTGAAGCTTTCTTT. Translated: CASSEEGRGPTEAFF.

This clone showed up just once. V and J are TRBV28 and TRBJ2-2, with D unresolved. Trimming removed 6 bases from V and 4 bases from J, with 9 bases in between. The CDR3 covers 13 residues. The germline V gene has CDR1 MDHEN and CDR2 SYDVKM. The CDR3 protein is CASSRSGTGELFF. The CDR3 nucleotides read TGTGCCAGCAGCCGTTCGGGCACCGGGGAGCTGTTTTTT.

J is TRBJ2-1 and V is TRBV4-1, with unresolved D. The germline gives CDR1 MGHRA, CDR2 YSYEKL. V lost 1 base and J lost 9, with 13 bases in between. The CDR3 totals 14 residues. The CDR3 nucleotides are TGCGCCAGCAGCCAAGGGAGAACCTCGGGTGAGCAGTTCTTC. As protein: CASSQGRTSGEQFF.

The rearrangement uses TRBV5-6 and TRBJ2-2, with 14 bases that match TRBD2. The germline CDR1 and CDR2 sequences are SGHDT and YYEEEE. There are 18 residues in the CDR3. The V segment lost 1 base and the J segment 4 bases; nucleotides outside the gene matches: 6. CDR3 residues: CASSLRLAGGPGTGELFF. The CDR3 DNA sequence: TGTGCCAGCAGCTTGCGACTAGCGGGAGGGCCGGGCACCGGGGAGCTGTTTTTT.

This chain connects TRBV29-1 to TRBJ2-2; possible D gene TRBD2, 5 bases. V was trimmed by 7 bases and J by 5 bases, leaving 17 bases between them. The germline CDR1 and CDR2 sequences are SQVTM and ANQGSEA. The CDR3 spans 14 residues. The CDR3 nucleotides are TGCAGCGCTAGCACCCTCCGTAGTACCGGGGAGCTGTTTTTT. Its protein is CSASTLRSTGELFF.

The chain is built from TRBV27 and TRBJ2-2; no reliable D call. This CDR3 comprises 13 residues. The V end was cut by 5 bases, the J end by 4 bases, with 8 bases between. Germline CDR1 MNHEY, CDR2 SMNVEV (reference sequence). CDR3 sequence (DNA): TGTGCCAGCAGTCCACGCCGCACCGGGGAGCTGTTTTTT. Its protein is CASSPRRTGELFF.

This chain connects TRBV6-6 to TRBJ2-5; D gene ambiguous. The ends were cut back, 6 bases at V and 4 bases at J, with 9 bases in the middle. Germline lookup yields CDR1 MNHNY and CDR2 SVGAGI (reference sequence). CDR3 length: 12 residues. The CDR3 region is CASRGTRETQYF. For the CDR3, the DNA is TGTGCCAGCAGGGGTACACGAGAGACCCAGTACTTC.

The chain employs TRBV6-6 and TRBJ1-5; D gene uncertain. There are 13 residues in the CDR3. The germline CDR1 and CDR2 sequences are MNHNY and SVGAGI (reference sequence). Trimming removed 6 bases at V and 6 bases at J, with 12 bases between. CDR3 bases: TGTGCCAGCAGAGTGGAAGGGATTCAGCCCCAGCATTTT. Protein product: CASRVEGIQPQHF.

DNA for the CDR3: TGTGCCAGCAGTCCAAATTCTTGGGGCACTGAAGCTTTCTTT. It yields the protein CASSPNSWGTEAFF. The chain couples TRBV6-1 to TRBJ1-1; D ambiguous. V was pared by 5 bases and J by 4 bases, with 14 bases between. This CDR3 spans 14 amino acids. CDR1 and CDR2 (germline): MNHNS, SASEGT.

V is TRBV5-6 and J is TRBJ2-7; tentative D call: TRBD1 (6 bases). This CDR3 has 15 amino acids. Trimming took off 1 base at V and 3 bases at J, with 14 bases between the two ends. Germline loops: CDR1 SGHDT, CDR2 YYEEEE. CDR3 in amino acids: CASSLTGTLIYEQYF. The CDR3 DNA is TGTGCCAGCAGCTTGACCGGGACACTTATCTACGAGCAGTACTTC.

This clone was detected a few times. This rearrangement joins TRBV5-1 to TRBJ1-2; weak D call: TRBD1 (6 bases). This CDR3 is built from 14 residues. Trimming left V 3 bases short and J 8 bases short, with 17 bases between. Germline CDR1 is SGHRS and CDR2 is YFSETQ. CDR3 residues: CASSSGGREVGYTF. The DNA of the CDR3 is TGCGCCAGCAGCTCGGGGGGCAGAGAGGTCGGCTACACCTTC.

The chain employs TRBV11-2 and TRBJ2-1; D is possibly TRBD1 (6 bases). Trimming cost V 4 bases and J 2 bases, with 21 bases left between them. Germline lookup yields CDR1 SGHAT and CDR2 FQNNGV. This CDR3 contains 18 residues. The CDR3 DNA follows: TGTGCCAGCAGCTCGGGCAGGGGCCTTCCTAAAACCTACAATGAGCAGTTCTTC. It is translated as CASSSGRGLPKTYNEQFF.

This chain connects TRBV29-1 to TRBJ2-3; D tentatively reads TRBD1 or TRBD2 (5 bases each). Trimming stripped 4 bases from V and 2 bases from J, with 13 bases between. Germline CDR1 and CDR2: SQVTM and ANQGSEA. This CDR3 contains 14 residues. DNA for the CDR3: TGCAGCGTTGTACGGGGCCTAAACACAGATACGCAGTATTTT. Protein product: CSVVRGLNTDTQYF.

The chain couples TRBV7-3 to TRBJ2-2; 8 bases fit TRBD2. CDR1 and CDR2 (germline): SGHTA, FQGTGA. The CDR3 runs 15 residues. With V trimmed by 5 bases and J by 0 bases, 2 bases remained unmatched. CDR3 DNA: TGTGCCAGCAGCCCGGGGGGGACGAACACCGGGGAGCTGTTTTTT. It is translated as CASSPGGTNTGELFF.

V and J are TRBV7-2 and TRBJ2-1, with 10 positions matching TRBD2. This CDR3 spans 16 amino acids. Germline CDR1 is SGHTA and CDR2 is FQGNSA. Unmatched junction bases numbered 9, after V lost 5 bases and J lost 5 bases. CDR3 in DNA: TGTGCCAGCAGCCCAATACTAGCGGGAACGGACAATGAGCAGTTCTTC. Amino acid sequence: CASSPILAGTDNEQFF. The full variable domain, with the rest looked up from reference TRBV7-2 and TRBJ2-1, is GAGVSQSPSNKVTEKGKDVELRCDPISGHTALYWYRQSLGQGLEFLIYFQGNSAPDKSGLPSDRFSAERTGGSVSTLTIQRTQQEDSAVYLCASSPILAGTDNEQFFGPGTRLTVL.

The V and J genes are TRBV7-9 and TRBJ1-1; D possibly corresponds to TRBD1 (5 bases). This CDR3 has 16 residues. Germline V CDR1 and CDR2: SEHNR, FQNEAQ (reference sequence). Trimming removed 5 bases from V and 4 bases from J, with 20 bases in between. CDR3 in amino acids: CASSPPPYDQGTEAFF. CDR3 DNA sequence: TGTGCCAGCAGCCCCCCTCCTTATGACCAGGGCACTGAAGCTTTCTTT.

This CDR3 reads CASSQRGVTGNTIYF. DNA of the CDR3: TGTGCCAGCAGCCAAAGGGGGGTTACTGGAAACACCATATATTTT. This chain joins TRBV7-2 and TRBJ1-3; maybe TRBD1 (6 bases). This CDR3 region has 15 residues. The V end was cut by 5 bases, the J end by 2 bases, with 13 bases between. CDR1 is SGHTA, CDR2 FQGNSA, per germline.

V usage is TRBV7-9 and J usage is TRBJ2-1; the D gene is possibly TRBD2 (7 bases). This CDR3 contains 13 residues. V lost 5 bases, J lost 10 bases, and 15 bases lay in between. Germline V gene lookup returns CDR1 SEHNR and CDR2 FQNEAQ (reference sequence). The CDR3 DNA reads as TGTGCCAGCAGCGCCGACGGGGGGCTGGAGCAGTTCTTC. It yields the protein CASSADGGLEQFF.